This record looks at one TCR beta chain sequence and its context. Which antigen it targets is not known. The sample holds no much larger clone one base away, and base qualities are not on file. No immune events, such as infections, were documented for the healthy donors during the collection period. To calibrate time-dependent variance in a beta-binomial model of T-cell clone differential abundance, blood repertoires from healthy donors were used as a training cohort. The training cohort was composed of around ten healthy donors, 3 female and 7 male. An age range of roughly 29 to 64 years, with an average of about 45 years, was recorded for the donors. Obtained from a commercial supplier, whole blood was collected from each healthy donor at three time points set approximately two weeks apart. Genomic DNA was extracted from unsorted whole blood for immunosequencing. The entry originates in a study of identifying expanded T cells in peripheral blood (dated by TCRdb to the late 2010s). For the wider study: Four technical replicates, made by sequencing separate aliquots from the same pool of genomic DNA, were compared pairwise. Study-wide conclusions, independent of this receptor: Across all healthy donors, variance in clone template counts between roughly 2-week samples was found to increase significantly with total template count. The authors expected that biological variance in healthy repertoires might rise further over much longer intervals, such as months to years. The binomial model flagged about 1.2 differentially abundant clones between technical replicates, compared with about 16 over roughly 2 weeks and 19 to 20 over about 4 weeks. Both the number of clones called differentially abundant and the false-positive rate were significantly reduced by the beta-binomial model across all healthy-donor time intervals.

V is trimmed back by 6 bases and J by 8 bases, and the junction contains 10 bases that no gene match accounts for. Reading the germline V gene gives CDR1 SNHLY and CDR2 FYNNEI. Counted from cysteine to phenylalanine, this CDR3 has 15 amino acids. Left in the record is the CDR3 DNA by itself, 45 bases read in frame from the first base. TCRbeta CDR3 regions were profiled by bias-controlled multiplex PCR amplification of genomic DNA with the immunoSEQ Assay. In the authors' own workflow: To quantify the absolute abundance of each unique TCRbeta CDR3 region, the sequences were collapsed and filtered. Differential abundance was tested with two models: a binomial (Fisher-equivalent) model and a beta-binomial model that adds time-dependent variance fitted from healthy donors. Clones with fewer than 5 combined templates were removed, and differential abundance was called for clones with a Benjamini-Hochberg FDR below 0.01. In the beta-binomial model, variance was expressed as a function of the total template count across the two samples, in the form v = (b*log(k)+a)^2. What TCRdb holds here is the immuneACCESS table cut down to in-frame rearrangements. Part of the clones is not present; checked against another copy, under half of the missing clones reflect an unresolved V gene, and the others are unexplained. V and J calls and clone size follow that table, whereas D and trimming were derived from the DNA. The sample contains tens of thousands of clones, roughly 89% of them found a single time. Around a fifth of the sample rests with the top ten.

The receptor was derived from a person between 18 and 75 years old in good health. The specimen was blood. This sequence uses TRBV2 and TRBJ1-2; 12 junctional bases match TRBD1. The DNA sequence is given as TGTGCCAGCAGCGTTTTGGGACAGGGGGCGGCCGGCTACACCTTC. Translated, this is CASSVLGQGAAGYTF.